This T cell receptor (beta chain) was obtained from a study of shared clonotypes between healthy human individuals (dated by TCRdb to the early 2020s). Regarding the complete study: The cohort comprised two women and three men aged 18 to 49 years. For each donor, CD4 naive and CD4 memory were each given three plates, CD8 naive was given two plates, and CD8 memory was given one plate. To estimate repertoire size and how much clonotypes are shared between individuals, the study performed deep sequencing of blood TCR repertoires from about five healthy adults. Libraries were prepared and TCR repertoires were sequenced by different laboratories using diverse techniques, in order to increase sequencing depth and limit assay-specific biases. Each donor's leukapheresis produced roughly between about 0.9 and 9.5 billion PBMCs. Overall results and qualifications from the work: Sampling was limited to blood, and TCR repertoires in tissue likely differ from TCR repertoires in blood. Rarefaction of sorted-subset datasets indicated incomplete sequencing despite the large sequencing depth. Naive subsets generally had larger estimated clonotype richness than memory subsets. Because the study included only a small number of donors, the genetic and exposure-history diversity represented was limited. Pairwise subsampling indicated that sequencing depth was expected to affect the degree of clonotype sharing among donors. Compared with non-shared clonotypes, the clonotypes found in all four sorted-subset donors had higher generation probabilities. Across four donors, approximately 5% of naive CD4, more than 3% of naive CD8, 2% to 2.5% of memory CD4, and roughly 0.41% of memory CD8 clonotypes were shared.

Turning to this clone: The antigen it binds to is not known. Within one base of it there is no much larger clone, and no base qualities were kept.

Donors were healthy HIV-negative adults with no recently reported acute infections or vaccinations. Every donor was a Caucasian adult residing in Nashville, Tennessee, USA. CD4+ T cells were enriched by magnetic negative selection, after which naive cells were positively selected on CD45RA and the negative fraction was taken as the memory subset. After blood collection by leukapheresis, PBMCs were isolated using Ficoll-Histopaque density gradient centrifugation and then cryopreserved in the vapor phase of liquid nitrogen. Analytical flow cytometry was used to check the purity and quantity of every magnetically sorted T cell population. From each sorted fraction, genomic DNA was isolated and quantified by UV absorbance on a Nanodrop 2000c. Between the V and J ends, shortened by 2 bases and 1 base respectively, the junction contains 6 bases. The CDR3, from cysteine to phenylalanine, totals 13 residues. Here the CDR3 DNA is all that survives: 39 bases in frame from base 1. The germline V gene (reference sequence) specifies SGHNT as CDR1 and YYREEE as CDR2.

TCR CDR3 regions were amplified from genomic DNA by multiplex PCR using the deep immunoSEQ assay. Extracted genomic DNA from each cell subset was spread evenly across all wells of several immunoSEQ 96-well plates, with each plate serving as a replicate. For sorted subsets, each replicate PCR was loaded with 150 to 250 ng genomic DNA, equivalent to about 33,000 T cell genomes. Purified libraries were measured with a Qubit 3.0 fluorometer, size-checked on a Bioanalyzer 2100, and measured again with the KAPA Library Quantification kit. Every immunoSEQ 96-well plate was sequenced on a dedicated single-read 150-cycle Illumina NextSeq 550 flow cell. The published analysis was carried out like this. Because only junctional sequences without quality scores were contained in the immunoSEQ output, filtering matching that applied to full-length reads could not be performed. To assign V/J genes and CDR3, sequences were annotated against IMGT germline references using PyIR, a Python wrapper for IgBLAST v1.9. Reads were removed for weak V/J assignments (E-value above 1e-6), missing CDR3, stop codons, out-of-frame junctions, or ambiguous translated residues. V3J clonotypes were defined as sequences sharing the same inferred V gene, J gene, and CDR3 amino acid sequence. The percentage overlap between two repertoires was calculated by dividing the number of shared unique clonotypes by the size of the smaller repertoire. RTK rarefaction, the Chao1 estimator, and Recon v2.1 estimates of unobserved clonotypes were used to assess repertoire richness. OLGA was used to compute generation probabilities for all TCRbeta clonotypes that the gDNA method yielded from a handful of donors. TCRdb took this table from immuneACCESS and kept in-frame rearrangements with V and J called. Such tables lack part of the clones; where checked against another copy, unresolved V genes explain under half of the gap, and the rest is unexplained. The DNA was the basis for D and trimming; V, J and clone size are from that table. In all, the sample holds 980,000 or so clones, and 60% to 85% of those were seen once. About 1.5% of the sample is held by the ten biggest clonotypes.

The sample consisted of memory CD4+ T cells sorted from blood. This specimen's cell subset or site label, per the study, means: CD45RA-negative fraction. The chain employs TRBV5-4 and TRBJ1-2; the D gene is not confidently resolved. The TCR comes from a man aged 18 to 29 in good health. Here is the DNA: TGTGCCAGCAGCTTCACGGGTAACTATGGCTACACCTTC. It codes for CASSFTGNYGYTF.